This TCR beta chain appears in the sequencing data of a study of regulatory T cells in long-lasting Graves disease. The time point here: newly diagnosed GD, antithyroid drugs for less than 3 months. With RNA extracted from PBMCs as input, the TCR library was made. Arm-PCR of CDR3 regions with iRepertoire HTBI primers generated TCR beta libraries. Each CDR3 protein is one row after TCRdb ran MiXCR on the multiplex PCR reads. The sample yields about 460,000 distinct CDR3 sequences, around 15% seen once. V was pared by 5 bases and J by 7 bases, with 12 bases of the junction left unmatched. The CDR3 has 16 residues. From germline, CDR1 is SEHNR and CDR2 FQNEAQ (reference sequence). These data were also filed under a second study, of T cells in Graves' hyperthyroidism and ophthalmopathy.

This chain uses TRBV7-9 with TRBJ2-2; TRBD2 matches 8 bases. Sequenced here: peripheral blood mononuclear cells (PBMCs), sampled at new diagnosis, from a patient treated with antithyroid drugs. The TCR comes from a woman between 45 and 60 years old with Graves disease. The DNA of the CDR3 is TGTGCCAGCAGCCCCCGGAGAGCGGGAGATCTCGGGGAGCTGTTTTTT. It yields the protein CASSPRRAGDLGELFF.